The next 20 T cell receptor beta chains were all read from a single sample in a study of T cells in Graves' hyperthyroidism and ophthalmopathy. The CDR3 regions of TCR beta were amplified from RNA transcripts. Initially, a first-round RT-PCR of the TCR CDR3 employed the HTBI primer set. TCRdb re-called the multiplex PCR reads through MiXCR, storing one row per CDR3 protein. Of under 400,000 distinct CDR3 sequences detected, approximately 14% appear once; the ten largest clones hold around a quarter. The specimen sequenced was blood. All receptors come from a young woman with Graves' hyperthyroidism that later progressed to Graves' ophthalmopathy.

As concerns this clonotype: This may stem from a read error, because a much larger clone lies one nucleotide away. The chain carries TRBV7-9 and TRBJ2-1, with 13 bases fitting TRBD2. This CDR3 is 17 amino acids long. After removal of 1 base from V and 4 bases from J, the junction contained 4 bases not matched to a gene. CDR1 SEHNR and CDR2 FQNEAQ come from the germline V gene (reference sequence). The CDR3, as DNA: TGTGCCAGCAGCTTAGTGGGACTAGCGGGACGGTACAATGAGCAGTTCTTC. Amino acid sequence: CASSLVGLAGRYNEQFF. Full variable domain (outside the CDR3, taken from reference TRBV7-9 and TRBJ2-1): DTGVSQNPRHKITKRGQNVTFRCDPISEHNRLYWYRQTLGQGPEFLTYFQNEAQLEKSRLLSDRFSAERPKGSFSTLEIQRTEQGDSAMYLCASSLVGLAGRYNEQFFGPGTRLTVL.

This clonotype was detected many times. The chain links TRBV3-1 to TRBJ1-4; D may be TRBD1 (6 bases). The germline gives CDR1 LGHDT, CDR2 YNNKEL (reference sequence). This CDR3 is 15 amino acids long. Trimming removed 5 bases from V and 6 bases from J, with 16 bases in between. The CDR3 DNA reads TGTGCCAGCAGCATTCTACAGGGAGGAGATGAAAAACTGTTTTTT. This encodes CASSILQGGDEKLFF.

This sequence joins TRBV20-1 and TRBJ2-7; D gene uncertain. Deletions cut 0 bases from V and 5 bases from J, with 11 bases between. CDR1 and CDR2 (germline): DFQATT, SNEGSKA (reference sequence). This CDR3 has 13 amino acids. The CDR3 DNA reads as TGCAGTGCTAGAGATTATCTGGGTAACGAGCAGTACTTC. Translation gives CSARDYLGNEQYF.

The chain links TRBV4-3 to TRBJ2-5, with D maybe TRBD2 (5 bases). This CDR3 has 15 residues. Germline-derived CDR1 and CDR2 are LGHNA and YSLEER. V lost 0 bases and J lost 4, with 12 bases in between. CDR3 sequence reads: CASSQDATRGETQYF. As DNA, the CDR3 is TGCGCCAGCAGCCAAGACGCGACACGGGGAGAGACCCAGTACTTC.

The chain is built from TRBV4-1 and TRBJ1-2; D may be TRBD1 (6 bases). Germline V gives CDR1 MGHRA, CDR2 YSYEKL. V was shortened by 4 bases and J by 5 bases, with 20 bases between the two germline ends. The CDR3 length is 16 residues. In DNA form, the CDR3 reads TGCGCCAGCAGCCCGATATGGGGACAAATGAGTTATGGCTACACCTTC. Protein product: CASSPIWGQMSYGYTF.

This clonotype was recorded at least ten times. The chain has TRBV28 and TRBJ2-3; D uncertain. Between the trimmed V and J ends, which lost 4 bases and 6 bases, there was a span of 8 bases. CDR1 and CDR2 (germline): MDHEN, SYDVKM. CDR3 length equals 12 residues. The CDR3 region has the DNA TGTGCCAGCAGTTCGATCGGGGATACGCAGTATTTT. It is translated as CASSSIGDTQYF.

On this clonotype: This may stem from a read error, because a much larger clone lies one nucleotide away. The rearrangement uses TRBV7-2 and TRBJ2-7; 11 nucleotides align to TRBD2. CDR3 length: 15 amino acids. Per germline, CDR1 SGHTA and CDR2 FQGNSA. In DNA form, the CDR3 reads TGTGCCAGCAGTCCGGGACTAGCGGTCTCCTGCGAGCAGTACTTC. Protein sequence: CASSPGLAVSCEQYF.

This clonotype was seen ten or more times. The chain recombines TRBV12-3 or TRBV12-4 with TRBJ2-7; D call uncertain. The CDR3 has 14 amino acids. V lost 5 bases and J lost 2, with 13 bases in between. CDR3 sequence: CASSADGGPYEQYF. DNA for the CDR3: TGTGCCAGCAGTGCTGACGGTGGGCCCTACGAGCAGTACTTC.

This clonotype showed up just a few times. J is TRBJ2-1 and V is TRBV9; 8 nucleotides align to TRBD1. The CDR3 runs 15 residues. From germline, CDR1 is SGDLS and CDR2 YYNGEE. V was pared by 0 bases and J by 3 bases, with 2 bases of the junction left unmatched. CDR3 sequence (DNA): TGTGCCAGCAGCGTAGGAGACAGGGGCTACAATGAGCAGTTCTTC. Protein sequence: CASSVGDRGYNEQFF. Full variable domain (remainder filled in from reference TRBV9 and TRBJ2-1): DSGVTQTPKHLITATGQRVTLRCSPRSGDLSVYWYQQSLDQGLQFLIQYYNGEERAKGNILERFSAQQFPDLHSELNLSSLELGDSALYFCASSVGDRGYNEQFFGPGTRLTVL.

This sequence joins TRBV19 and TRBJ2-7, with no clear D. V shed 3 bases and J shed 0 bases, with 9 bases lying between them. The germline V gene has CDR1 LNHDA and CDR2 SQIVND (reference sequence). The CDR3 length is 14 residues. The CDR3 nucleotides are TGTGCCAGTAGTATGGCTATCGTCTCCTACGAGCAGTACTTC. Residues: CASSMAIVSYEQYF.

This chain joins TRBV7-9 and TRBJ2-2; D assignment may be TRBD1 or TRBD2 (5 bases each). This CDR3 has 16 residues. From germline, CDR1 is SEHNR and CDR2 FQNEAQ (reference sequence). Trimming removed 1 base from V and 1 base from J, with 10 bases in between. CDR3 DNA: TGTGCCAGCAGCTTAGATGGGGGAGTGAACACCGGGGAGCTGTTTTTT. It translates to CASSLDGGVNTGELFF.

In the case of this clonotype: It may be a read error: a sequence one base away is much more abundant. The chain joins TRBV6-5 to TRBJ2-2, with 8 positions matching TRBD2. Germline V gene data show CDR1 as MNHEY and CDR2 as SVGAGI. The CDR3 has 19 amino acids. With 0 bases clipped from V and 4 bases from J, the junction kept 13 bases outside the gene matches. DNA of the CDR3: TGTGCCAGCAGTTACTCGGGGACTAGAGACCCCACGGGCACCGGGGAGCTGTTTTTT. Its protein is CASSYSGTRDPTGTGELFF.

In its sample, this clonotype was seen many times. The chain couples TRBV12-3 or TRBV12-4 to TRBJ2-7; maybe TRBD2 (5 bases). Trimming left V 8 bases short and J 9 bases short, with 14 bases between. The CDR3 sequence is 11 residues long. The CDR3 reads CASASGGWQYF. The CDR3 nucleotides are TGTGCCAGCGCCTCCGGAGGATGGCAGTACTTC.

The sample holds many counts of this clonotype. The chain combines TRBV18 with TRBJ2-3; D may be TRBD2 (5 bases). The CDR3 has 14 amino acids. V shed 4 bases and J shed 0 bases, with 8 bases lying between them. Per germline, CDR1 KGHSH and CDR2 LQKENI. The CDR3 bases are TGTGCCAGCTCACTGAAGCGGAGCACAGATACGCAGTATTTT. It codes for CASSLKRSTDTQYF.

This clonotype was seen a handful of times. The chain has TRBV9 and TRBJ2-1; possibly TRBD1 for D (6 bases). The CDR3 covers 15 residues. Germline V gives CDR1 SGDLS, CDR2 YYNGEE. V lost 3 bases and J lost 6, with 16 bases in between. In nucleotides, the CDR3 is TGTGCCAGCAGCGACCTACAGGGCCCGGGCAATGAGCAGTTCTTC. It translates to CASSDLQGPGNEQFF.

This clonotype was detected many times. The chain joins TRBV4-1 to TRBJ2-7; 10 positions match TRBD2. The CDR3 consists of 18 residues. From germline, CDR1 is MGHRA and CDR2 YSYEKL. J was trimmed by 4 bases and V by 0 bases; bases with no gene match: 12. Here the CDR3 reads CASSQEGPLAGAWYEQYF. The CDR3 region has the DNA TGCGCCAGCAGCCAAGAAGGGCCTCTAGCGGGAGCTTGGTACGAGCAGTACTTC.

This clonotype came up many times. The chain carries TRBV24-1 and TRBJ1-1; D possibly corresponds to TRBD1 (6 bases). This CDR3 has 16 amino acids. Looked up from germline, CDR1 is KGHDR and CDR2 is SFDVKD. V was pared by 8 bases and J by 3 bases, with 21 bases between. CDR3 in amino acids: CATTIRGGPTYTEAFF. CDR3 coding DNA: TGTGCCACCACTATAAGGGGGGGGCCGACCTACACTGAAGCTTTCTTT.

Comment on this clonotype: A much larger clone differs by one base, so this may be a read error. CDR3 sequence: CASSLVPSGRGYNEQYF. In DNA, the CDR3 is TGCGCCAGCAGCTTGGTGCCTAGCGGGAGGGGATACAATGAGCAGTACTTC. This chain joins TRBV5-1 and TRBJ2-1; 12 positions agree with TRBD2. The J call could be wrong; TRBJ2-7 is a better fit for the DNA end. This CDR3 has 17 residues. The germline gives CDR1 SGHRS, CDR2 YFSETQ.

This clonotype was seen ten or more times. The chain employs TRBV7-9 and TRBJ1-1; D unclear. The V end lost 2 bases, the J end lost 4 bases, and 8 bases lay between the germline ends. This CDR3 has 13 residues. From germline, CDR1 is SEHNR and CDR2 FQNEAQ (reference sequence). This chain's CDR3 is CASSLSEITEAFF. The CDR3 nucleotides read TGTGCCAGCAGCTTATCCGAGATCACTGAAGCTTTCTTT. Looking up the rest from reference TRBV7-9 and TRBJ1-1 gives the full variable domain: DTGVSQNPRHKITKRGQNVTFRCDPISEHNRLYWYRQTLGQGPEFLTYFQNEAQLEKSRLLSDRFSAERPKGSFSTLEIQRTEQGDSAMYLCASSLSEITEAFFGQGTRLTVV.

V and J are TRBV6-2 or TRBV6-3 and TRBJ2-5; tentatively, D is TRBD1 (6 bases). CDR1 is MNHEY, CDR2 SVGEGT, per germline. This CDR3 has 13 amino acids. V lost 6 bases, J lost 3 bases, and 11 bases lay in between. CDR3 residues: CASRRGGEETQYF. CDR3 sequence (DNA): TGTGCCAGCAGGAGAGGGGGAGAAGAGACCCAGTACTTC.